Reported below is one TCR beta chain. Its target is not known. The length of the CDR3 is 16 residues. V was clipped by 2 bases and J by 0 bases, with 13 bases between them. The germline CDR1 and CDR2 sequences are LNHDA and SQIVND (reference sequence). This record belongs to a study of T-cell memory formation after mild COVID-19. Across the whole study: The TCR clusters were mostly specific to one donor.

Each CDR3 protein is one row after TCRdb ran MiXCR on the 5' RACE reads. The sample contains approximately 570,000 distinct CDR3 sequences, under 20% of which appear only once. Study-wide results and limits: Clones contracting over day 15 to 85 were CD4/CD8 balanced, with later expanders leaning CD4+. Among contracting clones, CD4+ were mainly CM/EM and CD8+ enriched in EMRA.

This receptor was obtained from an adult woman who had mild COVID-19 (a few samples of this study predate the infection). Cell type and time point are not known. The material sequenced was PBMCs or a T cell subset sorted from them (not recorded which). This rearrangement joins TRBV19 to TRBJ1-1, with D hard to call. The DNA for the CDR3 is TGTGCCAGTAGTATATCGGTCCCGACTGTGAACACTGAAGCTTTCTTT. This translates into CASSISVPTVNTEAFF.